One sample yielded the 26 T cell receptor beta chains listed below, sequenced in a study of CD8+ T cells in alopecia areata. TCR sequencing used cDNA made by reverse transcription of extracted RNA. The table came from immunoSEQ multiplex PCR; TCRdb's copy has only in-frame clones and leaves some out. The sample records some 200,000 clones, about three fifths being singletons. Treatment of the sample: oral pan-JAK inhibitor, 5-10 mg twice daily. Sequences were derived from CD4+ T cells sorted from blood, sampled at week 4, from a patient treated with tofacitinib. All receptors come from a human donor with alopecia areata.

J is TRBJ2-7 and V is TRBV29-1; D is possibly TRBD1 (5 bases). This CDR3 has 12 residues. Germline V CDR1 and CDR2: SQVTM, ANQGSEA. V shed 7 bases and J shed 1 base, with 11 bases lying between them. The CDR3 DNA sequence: TGCAGCGGCCGCGACAGTTCCTACGAGCAGTACTTC. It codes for CSGRDSSYEQYF.

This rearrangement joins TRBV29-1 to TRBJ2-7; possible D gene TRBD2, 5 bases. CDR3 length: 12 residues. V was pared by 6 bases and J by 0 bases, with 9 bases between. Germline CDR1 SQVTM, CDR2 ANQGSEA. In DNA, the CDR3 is TGCAGCGTGGTGGGGAGCTCCTACGAGCAGTACTTC. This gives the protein CSVVGSSYEQYF.

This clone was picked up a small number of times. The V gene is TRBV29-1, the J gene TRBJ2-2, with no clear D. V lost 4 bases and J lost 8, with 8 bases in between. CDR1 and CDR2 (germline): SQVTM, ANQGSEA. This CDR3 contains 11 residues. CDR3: CSVGNVGELFF. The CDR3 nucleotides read TGCAGCGTTGGTAACGTTGGGGAGCTGTTTTTT.

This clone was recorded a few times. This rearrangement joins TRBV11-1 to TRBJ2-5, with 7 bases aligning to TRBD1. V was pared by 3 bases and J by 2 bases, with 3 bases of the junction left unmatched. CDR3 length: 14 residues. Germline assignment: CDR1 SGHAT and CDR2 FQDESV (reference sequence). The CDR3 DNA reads TGTGCCAGCAGCTTGGGGACAGCACAAGAGACCCAGTACTTC. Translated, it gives CASSLGTAQETQYF.

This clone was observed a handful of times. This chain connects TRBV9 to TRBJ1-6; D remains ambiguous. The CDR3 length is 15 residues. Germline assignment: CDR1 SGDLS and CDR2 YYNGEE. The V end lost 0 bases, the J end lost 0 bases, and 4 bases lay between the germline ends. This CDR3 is CASSVESSYNSPLHF. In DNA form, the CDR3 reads TGTGCCAGCAGCGTAGAGAGCTCCTATAATTCACCCCTCCACTTT.

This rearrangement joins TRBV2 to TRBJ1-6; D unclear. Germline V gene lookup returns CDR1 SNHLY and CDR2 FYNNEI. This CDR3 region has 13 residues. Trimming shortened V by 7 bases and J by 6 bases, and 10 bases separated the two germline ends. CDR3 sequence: CASNGQINSPLHF. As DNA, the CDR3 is TGTGCCAGCAACGGCCAGATTAATTCACCCCTCCACTTT.

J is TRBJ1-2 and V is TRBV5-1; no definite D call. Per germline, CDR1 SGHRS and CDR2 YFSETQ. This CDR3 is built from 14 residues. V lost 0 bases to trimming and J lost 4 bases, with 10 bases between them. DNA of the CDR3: TGCGCCAGCAGCTTGGGGGAGAAGGCCTATGGCTACACCTTC. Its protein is CASSLGEKAYGYTF.

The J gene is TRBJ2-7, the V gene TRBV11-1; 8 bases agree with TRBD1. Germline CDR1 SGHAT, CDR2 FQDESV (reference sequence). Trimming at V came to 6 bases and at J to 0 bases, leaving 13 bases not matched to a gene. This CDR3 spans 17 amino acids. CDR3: CASSWDHRGSYSYEQYF. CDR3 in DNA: TGTGCCAGCAGTTGGGACCACAGGGGGTCCTACTCCTACGAGCAGTACTTC.

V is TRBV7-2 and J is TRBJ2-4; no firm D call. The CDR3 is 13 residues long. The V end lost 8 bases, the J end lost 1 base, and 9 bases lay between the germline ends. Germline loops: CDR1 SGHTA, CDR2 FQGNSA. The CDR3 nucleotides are TGTGCCAGCCGGGCCGGGGCCAAAAACATTCAGTACTTC. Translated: CASRAGAKNIQYF.

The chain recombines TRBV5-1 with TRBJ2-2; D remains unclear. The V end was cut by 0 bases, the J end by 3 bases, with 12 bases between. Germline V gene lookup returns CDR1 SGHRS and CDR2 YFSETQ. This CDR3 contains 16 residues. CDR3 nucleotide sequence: TGCGCCAGCAGCTTGGAGAGCAAGGCTTACACCGGGGAGCTGTTTTTT. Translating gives CASSLESKAYTGELFF.

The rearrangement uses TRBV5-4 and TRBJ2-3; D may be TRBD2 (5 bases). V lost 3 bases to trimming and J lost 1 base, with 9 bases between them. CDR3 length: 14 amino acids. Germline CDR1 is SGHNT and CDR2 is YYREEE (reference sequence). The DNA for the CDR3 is TGTGCCAGCAGCTGGGAGTCCGGCACAGATACGCAGTATTTT. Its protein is CASSWESGTDTQYF. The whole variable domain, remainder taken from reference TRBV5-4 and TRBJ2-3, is ETGVTQSPTHLIKTRGQQVTLRCSSQSGHNTVSWYQQALGQGPQFIFQYYREEENGRGNFPPRFSGLQFPNYSSELNVNALELDDSALYLCASSWESGTDTQYFGPGTRLTVL.

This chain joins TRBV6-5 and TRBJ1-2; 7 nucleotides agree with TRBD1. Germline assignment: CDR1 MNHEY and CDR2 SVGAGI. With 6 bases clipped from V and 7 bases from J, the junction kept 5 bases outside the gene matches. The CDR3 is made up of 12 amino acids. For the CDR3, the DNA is TGTGCCAGCAGCAGACAGGGTGGTGGCTACACCTTC. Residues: CASSRQGGGYTF.

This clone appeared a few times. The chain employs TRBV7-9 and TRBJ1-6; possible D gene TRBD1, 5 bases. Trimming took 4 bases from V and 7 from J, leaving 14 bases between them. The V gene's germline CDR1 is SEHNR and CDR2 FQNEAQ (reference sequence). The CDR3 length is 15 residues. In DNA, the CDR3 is TGTGCCAGCAGCTCCGACCGGGACGGGAATTCACCCCTCCACTTT. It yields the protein CASSSDRDGNSPLHF.

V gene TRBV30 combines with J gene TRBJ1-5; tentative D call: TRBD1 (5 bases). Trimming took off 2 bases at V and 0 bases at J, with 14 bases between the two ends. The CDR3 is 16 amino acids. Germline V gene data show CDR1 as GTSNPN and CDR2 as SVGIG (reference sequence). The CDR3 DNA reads TGTGCCTGGAGTTTAGGGAGACAGCTTAGCAATCAGCCCCAGCATTTT. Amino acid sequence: CAWSLGRQLSNQPQHF.

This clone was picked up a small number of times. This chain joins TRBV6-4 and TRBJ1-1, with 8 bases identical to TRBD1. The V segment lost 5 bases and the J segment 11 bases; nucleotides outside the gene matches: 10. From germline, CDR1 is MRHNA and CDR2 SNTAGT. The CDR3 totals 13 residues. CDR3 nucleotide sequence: TGTGCCAGCAGTAGGGGGCCGGACAGGGAGGCTTTCTTT. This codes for CASSRGPDREAFF.

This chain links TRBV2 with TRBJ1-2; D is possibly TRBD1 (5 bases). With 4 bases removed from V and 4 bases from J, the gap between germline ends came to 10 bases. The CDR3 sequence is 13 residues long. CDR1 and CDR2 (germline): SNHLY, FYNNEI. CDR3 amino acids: CASSAQVPYGYTF. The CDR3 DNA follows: TGTGCCAGCAGTGCACAGGTTCCCTATGGCTACACCTTC. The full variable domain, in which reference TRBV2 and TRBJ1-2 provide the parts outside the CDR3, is EPEVTQTPSHQVTQMGQEVILRCVPISNHLYFYWYRQILGQKVEFLVSFYNNEISEKSEIFDDQFSVERPDGSNFTLKIRSTKLEDSAMYFCASSAQVPYGYTFGSGTRLTVV.

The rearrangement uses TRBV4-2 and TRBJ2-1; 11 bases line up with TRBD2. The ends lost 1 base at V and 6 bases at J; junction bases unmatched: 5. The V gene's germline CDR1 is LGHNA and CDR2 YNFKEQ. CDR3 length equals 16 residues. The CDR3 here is CASSQAELAGGNEQFF. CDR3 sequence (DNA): TGTGCCAGCAGCCAAGCGGAGCTAGCGGGGGGCAATGAGCAGTTCTTC.

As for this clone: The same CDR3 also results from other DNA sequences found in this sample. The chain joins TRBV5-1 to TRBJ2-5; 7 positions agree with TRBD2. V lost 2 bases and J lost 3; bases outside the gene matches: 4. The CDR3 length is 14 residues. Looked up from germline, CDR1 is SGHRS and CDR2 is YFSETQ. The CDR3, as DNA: TGCGCCAGCAGCTTAGCCAGCGGGGAAGAGACCCAGTACTTC. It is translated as CASSLASGEETQYF. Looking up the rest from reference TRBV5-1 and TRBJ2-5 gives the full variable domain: KAGVTQTPRYLIKTRGQQVTLSCSPISGHRSVSWYQQTPGQGLQFLFEYFSETQRNKGNFPGRFSGRQFSNSRSEMNVSTLELGDSALYLCASSLASGEETQYFGPGTRLLVL.

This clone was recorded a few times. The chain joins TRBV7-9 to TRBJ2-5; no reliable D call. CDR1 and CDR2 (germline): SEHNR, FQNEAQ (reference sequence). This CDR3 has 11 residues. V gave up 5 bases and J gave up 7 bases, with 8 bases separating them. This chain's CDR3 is CASSNDPTQYF. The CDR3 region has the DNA TGTGCCAGCAGCAACGACCCGACCCAGTACTTC.

Here the CDR3 DNA reads TGTGCCAGCAGCTCCTTGGACAGGGGGCTGTTGGGCTACACCTTC. Residues: CASSSLDRGLLGYTF. The chain has TRBV7-2 and TRBJ1-2; 11 nucleotides match TRBD1. This CDR3 contains 15 residues. Per the germline V gene, CDR1 is SGHTA and CDR2 is FQGNSA. Germline trimming cut 4 bases from V and 8 bases from J; bases unmatched to any gene: 9.

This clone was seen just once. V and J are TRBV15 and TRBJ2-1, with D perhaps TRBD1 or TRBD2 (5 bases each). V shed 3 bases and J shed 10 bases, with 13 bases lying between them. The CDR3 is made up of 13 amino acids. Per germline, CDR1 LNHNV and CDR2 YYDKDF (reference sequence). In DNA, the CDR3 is TGTGCCACCAGCAGTGGGGGTTTGGAGGAGCAGTTCTTC. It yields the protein CATSSGGLEEQFF.

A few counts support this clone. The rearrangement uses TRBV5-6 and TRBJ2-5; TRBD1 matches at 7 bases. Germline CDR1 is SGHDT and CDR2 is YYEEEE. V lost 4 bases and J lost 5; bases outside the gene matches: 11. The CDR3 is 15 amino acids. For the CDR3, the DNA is TGTGCCAGCAGCCGTAAGACAGGGACCGGGGAGACCCAGTACTTC. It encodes CASSRKTGTGETQYF.

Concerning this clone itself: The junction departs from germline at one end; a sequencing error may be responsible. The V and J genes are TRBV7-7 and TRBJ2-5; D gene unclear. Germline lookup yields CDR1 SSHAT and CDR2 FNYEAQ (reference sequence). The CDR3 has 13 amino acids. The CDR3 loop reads CASSLGSSETQYF. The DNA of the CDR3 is TGTGCTAGCAGCTTAGGTAGCTCGGAGACCCAGTACTTC.

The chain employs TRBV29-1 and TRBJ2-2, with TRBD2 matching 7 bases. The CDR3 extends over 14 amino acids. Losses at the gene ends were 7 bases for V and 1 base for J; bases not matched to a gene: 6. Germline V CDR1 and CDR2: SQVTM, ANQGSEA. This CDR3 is CSGRGIQNTGELFF. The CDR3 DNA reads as TGCAGCGGGCGGGGGATACAGAACACCGGGGAGCTGTTTTTT.

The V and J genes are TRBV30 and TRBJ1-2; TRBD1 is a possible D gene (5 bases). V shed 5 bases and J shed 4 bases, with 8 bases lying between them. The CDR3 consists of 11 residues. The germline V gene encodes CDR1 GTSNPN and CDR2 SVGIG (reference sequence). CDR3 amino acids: CAWDSGYGYTF. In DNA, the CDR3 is TGTGCCTGGGACAGTGGCTATGGCTACACCTTC.

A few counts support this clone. The CDR3 DNA reads as TGCGCCAGCAGCCAAGGGGACACAGGTTACTCTGGAAACACCATATATTTT. It is translated as CASSQGDTGYSGNTIYF. The J gene is TRBJ1-3, the V gene TRBV4-3; tentative D call: TRBD1 (6 bases). The germline V gene encodes CDR1 LGHNA and CDR2 YSLEER. V was clipped by 1 base and J by 0 bases, with 13 bases between them. The CDR3 extends over 17 amino acids.